The T cell receptor (beta chain) under discussion was sequenced for a study of metastatic and nonmetastatic thyroid tumors. No treatment had been given to any patient before thyroid surgery. MiXCR reprocessed the PCR reads for TCRdb. The sample has more than 15,000 clones, around 32% seen once. Trimming took 2 bases from V and 4 from J; bases not matched to a gene: 8. CDR3 length: 17 residues. The sequence was obtained from a male donor with papillary thyroid cancer or a benign thyroid nodule (not recorded which). Some clones in this sample may be carry-over from other donors' samples. The chain uses TRBV12-3 or TRBV12-4 and TRBJ2-3, with 11 bases that match TRBD2. The specimen sequenced was tumor tissue. CDR3: CASSLTPLAGGADTQYF. In nucleotides, the CDR3 is TGTGCCAGCAGTTTAACCCCTCTAGCGGGAGGTGCAGATACGCAGTATTTT.